These 30 T cell receptor beta chains were sequenced from one sample in a study of Graves' ophthalmopathy and Graves' hyperthyroidism. RNA transcripts provided the template for amplifying TCR beta CDR3 regions. The library came from an HTBI-primed first-round RT-PCR and a second-round multiplex PCR. MiXCR was run by TCRdb on the multiplex PCR reads, yielding one entry per CDR3 protein. The repertoire holds a few hundred thousand distinct CDR3 sequences, with 15% to 20% as singletons. Sequenced input: peripheral blood. The origin of the receptors is an adult man with Graves' ophthalmopathy.

This clonotype has at least ten counts. This chain connects TRBV6-2 or TRBV6-3 to TRBJ2-7; 7 nucleotides align to TRBD1. From germline, CDR1 is MNHEY and CDR2 SVGEGT. The CDR3 length is 16 residues. V dropped 3 bases and J dropped 1; count of bases not matched to a gene: 9. CDR3 amino acids: CASSYGTDSLSYEQYF. CDR3 in DNA: TGTGCCAGCAGTTATGGGACAGACTCGTTATCCTACGAGCAGTACTTC.

This chain links TRBV14 with TRBJ2-5, with 11 bases fitting TRBD2. The CDR3 consists of 15 residues. Germline CDR1 SGHDN, CDR2 FVKESK. J lost 5 bases, V lost 5 bases, and 7 bases had no gene match. CDR3 loop: CASSKGTSGPETQYF. The CDR3, as DNA: TGTGCCAGCAGCAAAGGGACTAGCGGTCCGGAGACCCAGTACTTC.

In its sample, this clonotype was seen many times. This chain connects TRBV12-3 or TRBV12-4 to TRBJ2-2; 8 positions agree with TRBD2. V was pared by 5 bases and J by 5 bases, with 13 bases of the junction left unmatched. This CDR3 spans 17 amino acids. The CDR3 region has the DNA TGTGCCAGCAGTCCCGTGGGAGGAGCGGGAGTTACCGGGGAGCTGTTTTTT. This sequence encodes CASSPVGGAGVTGELFF.

In this sample, this clonotype turned up many times. The chain employs TRBV30 and TRBJ2-7; D is unresolved. Germline loops: CDR1 GTSNPN, CDR2 SVGIG (reference sequence). Trimming removed 4 bases from V and 5 bases from J, with 9 bases in between. There are 11 residues in the CDR3. The DNA for the CDR3 is TGTGCCTGGACGAATAGTCACGAGCAGTACTTC. The encoded protein is CAWTNSHEQYF. The whole variable domain, remainder taken from reference TRBV30 and TRBJ2-7, is SQTIHQWPATLVQPVGSPLSLECTVEGTSNPNLYWYRQAAGRGLQLLFYSVGIGQISSEVPQNLSASRPQDRQFILSSKKLLLSDSGFYLCAWTNSHEQYFGPGTRLTVT.

This clonotype showed up many times. V usage is TRBV30 and J usage is TRBJ1-5; 8 bases fit TRBD1. The germline V gene encodes CDR1 GTSNPN and CDR2 SVGIG (reference sequence). Losses at the gene ends were 5 bases for V and 6 bases for J; bases not matched to a gene: 9. The CDR3 is 14 amino acids. The CDR3 DNA follows: TGTGCCTGGTCGAACCCAGGGGGCGGTCAGCCCCAGCATTTT. Translating gives CAWSNPGGGQPQHF. The full variable domain, completed using reference TRBV30 and TRBJ1-5, is SQTIHQWPATLVQPVGSPLSLECTVEGTSNPNLYWYRQAAGRGLQLLFYSVGIGQISSEVPQNLSASRPQDRQFILSSKKLLLSDSGFYLCAWSNPGGGQPQHFGDGTRLSIL.

This clonotype has at least ten counts. The chain combines TRBV9 with TRBJ2-5; possibly TRBD1 for D (5 bases). The germline gives CDR1 SGDLS, CDR2 YYNGEE. The CDR3 runs to 15 residues. V was pared by 2 bases and J by 5 bases, with 16 bases between. CDR3 in DNA: TGTGCCAGCAGCGTCGACAGCCAGCCTTCGGAGACCCAGTACTTC. Its protein product is CASSVDSQPSETQYF. The variable domain in full, completed from reference TRBV9 and TRBJ2-5, reads DSGVTQTPKHLITATGQRVTLRCSPRSGDLSVYWYQQSLDQGLQFLIQYYNGEERAKGNILERFSAQQFPDLHSELNLSSLELGDSALYFCASSVDSQPSETQYFGPGTRLLVL.

Ten or more counts support this clonotype. The chain employs TRBV6-1 and TRBJ1-2; the D is unclear. CDR1 and CDR2 from the germline V gene are MNHNS and SASEGT. CDR3 length: 13 residues. V lost 2 bases, J lost 4 bases, and 8 bases lay in between. The CDR3 sequence is CASSELARYGYTF. The CDR3 DNA is TGTGCCAGCAGTGAATTGGCGCGCTATGGCTACACCTTC.

There are many counts of this clonotype. The chain links TRBV12-3 or TRBV12-4 to TRBJ1-1; the D is unclear. The CDR3 totals 12 residues. The V and J ends lost 6 bases and 7 bases respectively, with 12 bases between them. The CDR3 DNA reads TGTGCCAGCAGCGGCGGACGCATTGAAGCTTTCTTT. It yields the protein CASSGGRIEAFF.

The chain employs TRBV7-2 and TRBJ2-7; possibly TRBD1 or TRBD2 for D (5 bases each). The CDR3 is made up of 14 amino acids. Germline V lookup: CDR1 SGHTA, CDR2 FQGNSA. With 3 bases removed from V and 3 bases from J, the gap between germline ends came to 12 bases. The CDR3 spells CASSLGEQNYEQYF. CDR3 coding DNA: TGTGCCAGCAGCTTGGGGGAACAGAACTACGAGCAGTACTTC.

Many counts were recorded for this clonotype. J is TRBJ1-2 and V is TRBV19; D gene uncertain. V lost 2 bases and J 3 bases, leaving 13 bases between the germline ends. The CDR3 is made up of 15 amino acids. Germline CDR1 is LNHDA and CDR2 is SQIVND (reference sequence). The CDR3 reads CASSILWSTDYGYTF. Here the CDR3 DNA reads TGTGCCAGTAGTATACTATGGTCTACCGACTATGGCTACACCTTC.

The J gene is TRBJ1-6, the V gene TRBV6-1, with D hard to call. The germline CDR1 and CDR2 sequences are MNHNS and SASEGT. The V and J ends lost 10 bases and 7 bases respectively, with 17 bases between them. The CDR3 consists of 14 residues. The CDR3 DNA follows: TGTGCCACCGGAATCTCAACCGGCAATTCACCCCTCCACTTT. Its translation: CATGISTGNSPLHF.

The rearrangement uses TRBV6-2 or TRBV6-3 and TRBJ1-1, with 11 nucleotides matching TRBD1. The junction had 1 base not matched to a gene; V was cut back by 3 bases and J by 1 base. This CDR3 comprises 15 residues. Germline values: CDR1 MNHEY, CDR2 SVGEGT. CDR3 bases: TGTGCCAGCAGTTATGGGACAGGGGGGAACACTGAAGCTTTCTTT. Protein product: CASSYGTGGNTEAFF.

The chain recombines TRBV12-3 or TRBV12-4 with TRBJ1-5; possibly TRBD1 for D (5 bases). With 5 bases removed from V and 4 bases from J, the gap between germline ends came to 9 bases. The CDR3 is 13 amino acids. The CDR3 DNA is TGTGCCAGCAGTGTATGGGGGAATCAGCCCCAGCATTTT. Amino acids: CASSVWGNQPQHF.

The table lists this clonotype with many counts. The chain employs TRBV20-1 and TRBJ2-5; D gene unclear. V shed 0 bases and J shed 1 base, with 9 bases lying between them. In germline, CDR1 is DFQATT, CDR2 SNEGSKA (reference sequence). This CDR3 contains 14 residues. This CDR3 is CSAREDTAQETQYF. As DNA, the CDR3 is TGCAGTGCTAGAGAAGATACAGCCCAAGAGACCCAGTACTTC.

There are many counts of this clonotype. The chain links TRBV5-1 to TRBJ2-5; a possible D gene is TRBD2 (6 bases). Looked up from germline, CDR1 is SGHRS and CDR2 is YFSETQ. V was clipped by 4 bases and J by 5 bases, with 18 bases between them. The CDR3 is made up of 15 amino acids. CDR3 nucleotide sequence: TGCGCCAGCAGCATAGGGACTGTACGACGGGAGACCCAGTACTTC. Translation: CASSIGTVRRETQYF.

This clonotype has a count of ten or more. One junction end disagrees with the germline gene, perhaps due to a read error. J is TRBJ1-5 and V is TRBV27; D ambiguous. Germline assignment: CDR1 MNHEY and CDR2 SMNVEV (reference sequence). The CDR3 is 15 residues long. CDR3 in amino acids: CAGSLSVWSNQPQHF. The CDR3 nucleotides read TGTGCCGGCAGTCTCTCGGTTTGGAGCAATCAGCCCCAGCATTTT.

This chain connects TRBV5-1 to TRBJ2-7; the match to TRBD2 covers 11 bases. V was pared by 4 bases and J by 7 bases, with 7 bases of the junction left unmatched. In germline, CDR1 is SGHRS, CDR2 YFSETQ. This CDR3 contains 14 residues. This CDR3 is CASSDSGRAVEQYF. The DNA of the CDR3 is TGCGCCAGCAGCGATAGCGGGAGGGCGGTGGAGCAGTACTTC.

This clonotype was recorded once. A much larger clone lies one base from this, so it may be a read error. This chain links TRBV24-1 with TRBJ2-5; no clear D. The CDR3 runs 15 residues. From germline, CDR1 is KGHDR and CDR2 SFDVKD. In nucleotides, the CDR3 is TGTGCCACCAGTGGCGCCGCCCTAGAGAAAGAGACCCTGTACTTC. Translation gives CATSGAALEKETLYF.

About this clonotype itself: This clone may be a read error of a much larger clone one base away. The chain couples TRBV30 to TRBJ1-1; 10 bases fit TRBD1. The CDR3 extends over 15 amino acids. In germline, CDR1 is GTSNPN, CDR2 SVGIG (reference sequence). The DNA for the CDR3 is TGTGCCTGGAGTGGGGGACAGGGGCCGAACACTGAAGCTCTCTTT. Amino acids: CAWSGGQGPNTEALF.

This clonotype was counted only a few times. CDR3 sequence (DNA): TGTGCCAGCACTTTTTACCGGGGCTCCTACGAGCAGTACTTC. Its translation is CASTFYRGSYEQYF. The chain recombines TRBV28 with TRBJ2-7, with D possibly TRBD2 on 5 matching bases. Germline CDR1 MDHEN, CDR2 SYDVKM. CDR3 size: 14 residues. The germline V and J ends were trimmed by 7 bases and 0 bases, with 13 bases remaining between them.

This clonotype has at least ten counts. The V gene is TRBV5-1, the J gene TRBJ1-2; 8 bases line up with TRBD1. CDR3 length: 14 residues. Unmatched junction bases numbered 5, after V lost 4 bases and J lost 3 bases. The germline CDR1 and CDR2 sequences are SGHRS and YFSETQ. CDR3 nucleotide sequence: TGCGCCAGCAGCAGACAGGGGTTGGACTATGGCTACACCTTC. This encodes CASSRQGLDYGYTF.

Ten or more counts support this clonotype. The V call is TRBV11-1, the J call TRBJ1-1, with D unresolved. Trimming pared 5 bases from V and 2 bases from J, leaving 15 bases between. This CDR3 region has 15 residues. From germline, CDR1 is SGHAT and CDR2 FQDESV (reference sequence). The CDR3 spells CASSRASELNTEAFF. The CDR3 coding sequence is TGTGCCAGCAGCCGGGCTTCCGAGCTAAACACTGAAGCTTTCTTT.

The rearrangement joins TRBV6-1 to TRBJ1-1, with D perhaps matching TRBD1 (5 bases). V was trimmed by 7 bases and J by 0 bases, leaving 18 bases between them. Per germline, CDR1 MNHNS and CDR2 SASEGT. This CDR3 contains 16 residues. CDR3 nucleotide sequence: TGTGCCAGCACCCACCGGGAGGGACTGATGAACACTGAAGCTTTCTTT. Encoded protein: CASTHREGLMNTEAFF.

Ten or more counts support this clonotype. The chain has TRBV6-4 and TRBJ2-2, with 9 bases fitting TRBD2. The ends lost 5 bases at V and 4 bases at J; junction bases unmatched: 5. Germline loops: CDR1 MRHNA, CDR2 SNTAGT. The CDR3 covers 15 residues. As DNA, the CDR3 is TGTGCCAGCAGTTTGACTAGCGGTGGCACCGGGGAGCTGTTTTTT. Protein product: CASSLTSGGTGELFF.

This clonotype was observed at least ten times. This chain joins TRBV19 and TRBJ1-5; 8 bases are shared with TRBD1. The CDR3 runs 16 residues. Trimming cost V 7 bases and J 4 bases; bases outside gene matches: 12. Germline CDR1 is LNHDA and CDR2 is SQIVND (reference sequence). CDR3 coding DNA: TGTGCCAGTAATTCCTGGACAGGGTCAGGGAATCAGCCCCAGCATTTT. The encoded protein is CASNSWTGSGNQPQHF.

This clonotype was found a few times. The rearrangement links TRBV30 to TRBJ1-3; TRBD1 might be the D (6 bases). The V end was cut by 2 bases, the J end by 2 bases, with 25 bases between. The germline CDR1 and CDR2 sequences are GTSNPN and SVGIG (reference sequence). The CDR3 extends over 19 amino acids. CDR3 nucleotide sequence: TGTGCCTGGAGTACTTTAGCAGGGGTTGGGTTTGTAGCTGGAAACACCATATATTTT. Translated, it gives CAWSTLAGVGFVAGNTIYF.

This clonotype has at least ten counts. The CDR3 loop reads CASSQDPKGSLRYSGNTIYF. The CDR3 nucleotides read TGTGCCAGCAGTCAGGACCCGAAAGGGTCTCTGCGGTACTCTGGAAACACCATATATTTT. This chain connects TRBV25-1 to TRBJ1-3, with D hard to call. Germline lookup yields CDR1 MGHDK and CDR2 SYGVNS. The V and J ends lost 5 bases and 0 bases respectively, with 26 bases between them. CDR3 length: 20 residues.

The sample holds many counts of this clonotype. The chain has TRBV5-6 and TRBJ1-1, with 9 bases aligning to TRBD1. The CDR3 has 15 residues. CDR1 is SGHDT, CDR2 YYEEEE, per germline. The trim removed 0 bases at V and 9 bases at J, leaving 9 bases unmatched. This chain's CDR3 is CASSLVGDRVLKAFF. CDR3 bases: TGTGCCAGCAGCTTGGTGGGGGACAGGGTGTTGAAAGCTTTCTTT.

This clonotype was seen at least ten times. The chain recombines TRBV5-1 with TRBJ1-1; D remains ambiguous. V shed 3 bases and J shed 1 base, with 10 bases lying between them. Germline V lookup: CDR1 SGHRS, CDR2 YFSETQ. This CDR3 region has 14 residues. The CDR3 sequence: CASSSVTENTEAFF. The CDR3 DNA sequence: TGCGCCAGCAGCTCCGTTACAGAGAACACTGAAGCTTTCTTT.

This clonotype occurred many times. The chain's CDR3 is CASSSRADNQPQHF. As DNA, the CDR3 is TGTGCCAGCAGTTCTCGAGCCGACAATCAGCCCCAGCATTTT. The V gene is TRBV6-2 or TRBV6-3, the J gene TRBJ1-5; no definite D call. The CDR3 has 14 residues. V shed 4 bases and J shed 3 bases, with 10 bases lying between them. The germline CDR1 and CDR2 sequences are MNHEY and SVGEGT.